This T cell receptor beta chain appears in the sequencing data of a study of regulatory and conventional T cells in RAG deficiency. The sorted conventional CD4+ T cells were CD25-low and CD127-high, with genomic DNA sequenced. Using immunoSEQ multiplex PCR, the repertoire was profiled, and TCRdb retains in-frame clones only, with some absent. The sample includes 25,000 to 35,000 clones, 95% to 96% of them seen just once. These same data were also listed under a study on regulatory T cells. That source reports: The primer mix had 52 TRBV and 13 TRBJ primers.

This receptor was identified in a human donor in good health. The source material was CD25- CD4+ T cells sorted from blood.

CDR3 loop: CASSQKGQGAMGNTIYF. CDR3 bases: TGTGCCAGCAGCCAGAAGGGACAGGGGGCGATGGGAAACACCATATATTTT. This chain connects TRBV14 to TRBJ1-3, with TRBD1 matching 12 bases. CDR1 and CDR2 from the germline V gene are SGHDN and FVKESK. J was trimmed by 4 bases and V by 3 bases; bases with no gene match: 7. The CDR3 sequence is 17 residues long.